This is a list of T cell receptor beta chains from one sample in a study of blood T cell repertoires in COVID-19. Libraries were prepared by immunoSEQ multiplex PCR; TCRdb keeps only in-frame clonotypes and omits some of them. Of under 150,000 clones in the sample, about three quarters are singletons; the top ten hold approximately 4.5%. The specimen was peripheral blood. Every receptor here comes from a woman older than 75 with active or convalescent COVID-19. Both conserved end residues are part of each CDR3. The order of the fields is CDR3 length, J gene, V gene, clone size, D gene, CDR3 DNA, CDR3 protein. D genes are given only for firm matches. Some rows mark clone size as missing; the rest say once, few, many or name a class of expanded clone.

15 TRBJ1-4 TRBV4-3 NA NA TGCGCCAGCAGCCAAGATCCCGGGTCGTTGGAAAAACTGTTTTTT CASSQDPGSLEKLFF
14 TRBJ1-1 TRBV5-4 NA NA TGTGCCAGCAGCACGTGGGCCGGAAGCACTGAAGCTTTCTTT CASSTWAGSTEAFF
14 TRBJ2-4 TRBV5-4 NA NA TGTGCCAGCAGCCGAGAAGGATGGGGGGACATTCAGTACTTC CASSREGWGDIQYF
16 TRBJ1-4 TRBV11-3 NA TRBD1 TGTGCCAGCAGCAAGGGACAGGGAACAACTAATGAAAAACTGTTTTTT CASSKGQGTTNEKLFF
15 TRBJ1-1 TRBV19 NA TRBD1 TGTGCCACCGCAAACCTGGGACAGGGGGCTACTGAAGCTTTCTTT CATANLGQGATEAFF
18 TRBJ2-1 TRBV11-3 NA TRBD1 TGTGCCAGCAGCTTAGGGACAGGGAACTTGGGGGTCTACAATGAGCAGTTCTTC CASSLGTGNLGVYNEQFF
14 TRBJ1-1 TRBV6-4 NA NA TGTGCCAGCAGCGAGGGTAGGGGAGGCACTGAAGCTTTCTTT CASSEGRGGTEAFF
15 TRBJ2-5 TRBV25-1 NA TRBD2 TGTGCCAGCAGTGAATGGACTAGAGACTTAGAGACCCAGTACTTC CASSEWTRDLETQYF
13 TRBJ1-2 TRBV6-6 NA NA TGTGCCAGCAGTAGGACAGACCCGGGGGGCTACACCTTC CASSRTDPGGYTF
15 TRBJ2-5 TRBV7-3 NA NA TGTGCCAGCAGCGTGACTAGTAGGCAAGGAGAGACCCAGTACTTC CASSVTSRQGETQYF
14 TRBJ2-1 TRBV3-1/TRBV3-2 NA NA TGTGCCAGCAGCCAAGAGAGGAGGTACAATGAGCAGTTCTTC CASSQERRYNEQFF
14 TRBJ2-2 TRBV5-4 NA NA TGTGCCAGCAGCTCAATCGGGGAGTTCCGGGAGCTGTTTTTT CASSSIGEFRELFF
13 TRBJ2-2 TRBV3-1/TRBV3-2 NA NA TGTGCCAGCAGCCTCCAGGGCACCGGGGAGCTGTTTTTT CASSLQGTGELFF
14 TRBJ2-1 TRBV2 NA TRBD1 TGTGCCAGCGCCGGGACAGGGGGCTACAATGAGCAGTTCTTC CASAGTGGYNEQFF
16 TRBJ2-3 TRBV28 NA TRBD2 TGTGCCAGCAGTTCCCAGACTAGCGGGGGAACAGATACGCAGTATTTT CASSSQTSGGTDTQYF
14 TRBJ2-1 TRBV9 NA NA TGTGCCAGCAGCGTAGGGCCCCGAGGTGGCGAGCAGTTCTTC CASSVGPRGGEQFF
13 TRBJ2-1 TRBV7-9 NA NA TGTGCCAGCAGCTTTATTCCAGGCAATGAGCAGTTCTTC CASSFIPGNEQFF
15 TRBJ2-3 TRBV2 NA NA TGTGCCAGCAGTGCTGGCGGGCGAGGCCCAGATACGCAGTATTTT CASSAGGRGPDTQYF
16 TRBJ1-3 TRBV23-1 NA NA TGCGCCAGCAGTCACGCCGAGACGGAGCCTGGAAACACCATATATTTT CASSHAETEPGNTIYF
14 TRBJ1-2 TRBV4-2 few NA TGTGCCAGCAGCCAAGGACAGACTAACTATGGCTACACCTTC CASSQGQTNYGYTF
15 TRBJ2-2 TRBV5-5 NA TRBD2 TGTGCCAGCAGACCCGGGACTAAGAACACCGGGGAGCTGTTTTTT CASRPGTKNTGELFF
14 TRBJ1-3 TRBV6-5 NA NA TGTGCCAGCAGCCATCAGGGATCCGGAAACACCATATATTTT CASSHQGSGNTIYF
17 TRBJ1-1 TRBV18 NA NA TGTGCCAGCTCACCAGAGGGGCGGGGGAAGTTGAACACTGAAGCTTTCTTT CASSPEGRGKLNTEAFF
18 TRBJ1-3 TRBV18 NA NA TGTGCCAGCTCACCGAAGGCGCCGGGCAGGGGAAATGGAAACACCATATATTTT CASSPKAPGRGNGNTIYF
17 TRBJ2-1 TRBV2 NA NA TGTGCCAGCAGTGAAGCGCTTCGTACTCCCGGCTACAATGAGCAGTTCTTC CASSEALRTPGYNEQFF